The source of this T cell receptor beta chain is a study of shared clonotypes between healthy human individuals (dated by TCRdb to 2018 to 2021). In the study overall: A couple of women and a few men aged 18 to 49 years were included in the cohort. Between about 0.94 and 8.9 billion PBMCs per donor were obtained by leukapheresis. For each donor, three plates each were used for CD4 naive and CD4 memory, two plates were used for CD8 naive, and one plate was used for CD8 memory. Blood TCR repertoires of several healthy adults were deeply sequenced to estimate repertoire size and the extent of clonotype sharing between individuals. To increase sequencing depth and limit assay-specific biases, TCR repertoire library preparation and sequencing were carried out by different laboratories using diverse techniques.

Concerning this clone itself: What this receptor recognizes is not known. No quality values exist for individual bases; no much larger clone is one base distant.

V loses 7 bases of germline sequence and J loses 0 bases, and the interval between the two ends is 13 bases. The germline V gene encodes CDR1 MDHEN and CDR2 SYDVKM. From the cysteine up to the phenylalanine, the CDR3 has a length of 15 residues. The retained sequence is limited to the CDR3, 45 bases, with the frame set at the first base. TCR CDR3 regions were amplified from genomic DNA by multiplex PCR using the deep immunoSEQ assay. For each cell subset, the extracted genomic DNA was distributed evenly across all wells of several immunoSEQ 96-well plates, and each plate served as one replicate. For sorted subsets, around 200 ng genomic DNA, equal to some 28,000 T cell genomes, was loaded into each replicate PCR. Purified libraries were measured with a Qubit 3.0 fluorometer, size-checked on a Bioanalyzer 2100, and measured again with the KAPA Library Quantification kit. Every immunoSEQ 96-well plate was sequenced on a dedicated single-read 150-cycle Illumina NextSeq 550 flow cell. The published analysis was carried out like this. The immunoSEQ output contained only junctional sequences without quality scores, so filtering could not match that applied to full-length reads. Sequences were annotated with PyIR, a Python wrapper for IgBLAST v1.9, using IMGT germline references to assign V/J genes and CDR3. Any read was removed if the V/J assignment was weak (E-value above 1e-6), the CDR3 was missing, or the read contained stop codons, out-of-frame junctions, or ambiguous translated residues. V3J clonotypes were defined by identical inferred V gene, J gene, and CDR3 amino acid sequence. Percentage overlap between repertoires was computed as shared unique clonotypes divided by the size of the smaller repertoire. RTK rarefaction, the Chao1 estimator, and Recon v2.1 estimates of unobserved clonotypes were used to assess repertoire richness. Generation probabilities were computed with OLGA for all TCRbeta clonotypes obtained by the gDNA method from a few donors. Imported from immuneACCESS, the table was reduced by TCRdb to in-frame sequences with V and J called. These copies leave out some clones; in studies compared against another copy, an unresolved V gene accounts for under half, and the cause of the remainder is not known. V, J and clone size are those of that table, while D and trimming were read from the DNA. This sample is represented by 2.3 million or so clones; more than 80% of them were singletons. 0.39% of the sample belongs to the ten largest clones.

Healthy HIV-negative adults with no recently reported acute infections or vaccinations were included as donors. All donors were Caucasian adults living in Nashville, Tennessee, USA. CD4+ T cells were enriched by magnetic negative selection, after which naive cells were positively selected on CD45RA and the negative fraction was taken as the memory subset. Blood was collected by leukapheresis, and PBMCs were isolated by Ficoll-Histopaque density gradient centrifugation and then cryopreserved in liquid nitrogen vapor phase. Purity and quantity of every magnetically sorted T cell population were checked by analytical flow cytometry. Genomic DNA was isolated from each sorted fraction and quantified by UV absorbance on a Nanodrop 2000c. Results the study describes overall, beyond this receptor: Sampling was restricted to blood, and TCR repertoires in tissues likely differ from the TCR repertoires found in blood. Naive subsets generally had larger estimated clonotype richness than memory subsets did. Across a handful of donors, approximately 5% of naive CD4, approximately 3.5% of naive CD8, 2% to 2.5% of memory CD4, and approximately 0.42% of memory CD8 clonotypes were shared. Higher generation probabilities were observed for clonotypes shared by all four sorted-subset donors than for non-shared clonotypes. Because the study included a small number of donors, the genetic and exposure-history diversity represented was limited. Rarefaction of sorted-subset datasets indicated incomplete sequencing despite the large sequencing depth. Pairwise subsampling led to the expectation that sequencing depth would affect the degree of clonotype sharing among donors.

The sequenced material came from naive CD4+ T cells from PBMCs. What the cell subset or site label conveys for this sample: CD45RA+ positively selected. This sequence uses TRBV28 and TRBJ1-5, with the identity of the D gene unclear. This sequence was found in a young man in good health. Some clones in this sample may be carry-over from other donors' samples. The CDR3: CASTRLQYSNQPQHF. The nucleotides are TGTGCCAGCACAAGGTTACAGTATAGCAATCAGCCCCAGCATTTT.